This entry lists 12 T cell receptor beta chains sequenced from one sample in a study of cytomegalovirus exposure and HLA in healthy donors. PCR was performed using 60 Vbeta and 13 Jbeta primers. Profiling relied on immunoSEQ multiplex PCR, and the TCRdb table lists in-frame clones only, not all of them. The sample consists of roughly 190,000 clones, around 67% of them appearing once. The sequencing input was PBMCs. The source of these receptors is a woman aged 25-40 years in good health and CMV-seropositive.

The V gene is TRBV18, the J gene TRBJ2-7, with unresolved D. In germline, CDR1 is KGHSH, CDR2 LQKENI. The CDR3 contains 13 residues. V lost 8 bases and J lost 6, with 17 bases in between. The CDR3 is CASAGSTLGEQYF. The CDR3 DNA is TGTGCCAGCGCTGGTAGCACGTTAGGCGAGCAGTACTTC.

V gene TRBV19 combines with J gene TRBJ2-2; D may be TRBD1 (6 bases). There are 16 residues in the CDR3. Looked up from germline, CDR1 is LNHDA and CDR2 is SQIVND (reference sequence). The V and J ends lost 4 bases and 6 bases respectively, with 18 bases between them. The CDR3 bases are TGTGCCAGTAGTAGGGGGCAAATGGGATACGCCGGGGAGCTGTTTTTT. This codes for CASSRGQMGYAGELFF.

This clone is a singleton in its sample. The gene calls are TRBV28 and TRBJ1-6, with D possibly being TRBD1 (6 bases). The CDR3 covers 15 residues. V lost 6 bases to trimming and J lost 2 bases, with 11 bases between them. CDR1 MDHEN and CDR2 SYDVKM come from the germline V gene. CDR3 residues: CASRYRDAYNSPLHF. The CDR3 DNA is TGTGCCAGCAGGTACAGGGACGCCTATAATTCACCCCTCCACTTT.

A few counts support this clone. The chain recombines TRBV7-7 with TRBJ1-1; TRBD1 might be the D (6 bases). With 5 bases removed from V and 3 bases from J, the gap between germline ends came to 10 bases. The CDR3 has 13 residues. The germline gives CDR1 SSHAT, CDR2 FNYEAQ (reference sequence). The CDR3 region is CASSPQGYTEAFF. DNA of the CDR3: TGTGCCAGCAGCCCTCAGGGGTACACTGAAGCTTTCTTT.

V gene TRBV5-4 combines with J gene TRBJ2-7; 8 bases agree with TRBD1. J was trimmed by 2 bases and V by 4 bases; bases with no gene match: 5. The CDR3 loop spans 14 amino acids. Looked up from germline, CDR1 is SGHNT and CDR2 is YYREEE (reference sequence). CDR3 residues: CASSKTGGPYEQYF. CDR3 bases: TGTGCCAGCAGCAAAACAGGGGGACCCTACGAGCAGTACTTC.

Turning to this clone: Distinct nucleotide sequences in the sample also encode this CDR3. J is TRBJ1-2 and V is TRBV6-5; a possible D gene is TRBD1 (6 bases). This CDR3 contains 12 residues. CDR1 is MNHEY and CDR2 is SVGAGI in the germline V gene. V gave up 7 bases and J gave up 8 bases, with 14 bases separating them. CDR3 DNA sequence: TGTGCCAGCACCCCGGACAGAAGAGGCTACACCTTC. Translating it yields CASTPDRRGYTF.

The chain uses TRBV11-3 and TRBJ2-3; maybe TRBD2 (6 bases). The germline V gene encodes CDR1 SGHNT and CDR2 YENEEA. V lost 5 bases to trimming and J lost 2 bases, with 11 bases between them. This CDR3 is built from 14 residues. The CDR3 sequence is CASSIGGDTDTQYF. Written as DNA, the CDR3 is TGTGCCAGCAGCATCGGAGGGGACACAGATACGCAGTATTTT.

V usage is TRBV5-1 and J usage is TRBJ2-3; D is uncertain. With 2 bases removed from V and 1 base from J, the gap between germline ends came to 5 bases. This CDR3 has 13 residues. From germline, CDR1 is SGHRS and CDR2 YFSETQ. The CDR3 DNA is TGCGCCAGCAGCTTAGAGGGCACAGATACGCAGTATTTT. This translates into CASSLEGTDTQYF.

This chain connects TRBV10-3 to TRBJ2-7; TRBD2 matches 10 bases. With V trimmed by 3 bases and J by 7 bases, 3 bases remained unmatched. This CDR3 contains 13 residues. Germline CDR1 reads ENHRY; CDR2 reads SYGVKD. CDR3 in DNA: TGTGCCATCAGTGAAGCGGGAGGGCCTGAGCAGTACTTC. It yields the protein CAISEAGGPEQYF.

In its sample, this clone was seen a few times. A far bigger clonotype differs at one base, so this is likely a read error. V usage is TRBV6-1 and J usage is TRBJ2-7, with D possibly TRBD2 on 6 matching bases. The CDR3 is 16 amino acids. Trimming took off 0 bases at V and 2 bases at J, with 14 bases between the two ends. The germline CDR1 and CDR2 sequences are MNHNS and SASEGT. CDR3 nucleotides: TGTGCCAGCAGTGAAGCGCCAGGTTGCGGGGCCTACGAGCAGTACTTC. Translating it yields CASSEAPGCGAYEQYF.

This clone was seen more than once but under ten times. The DNA for the CDR3 is TGTGCCAGCAGTTACCTGACATTAGGCACAGATACGCAGTATTTT. Protein sequence: CASSYLTLGTDTQYF. The rearrangement uses TRBV6-6 and TRBJ2-3; D remains unclear. The CDR3 has 15 residues. CDR1 is MNHNY and CDR2 is SVGAGI in the germline V gene (reference sequence). Deletions cut 2 bases from V and 1 base from J, with 10 bases between.

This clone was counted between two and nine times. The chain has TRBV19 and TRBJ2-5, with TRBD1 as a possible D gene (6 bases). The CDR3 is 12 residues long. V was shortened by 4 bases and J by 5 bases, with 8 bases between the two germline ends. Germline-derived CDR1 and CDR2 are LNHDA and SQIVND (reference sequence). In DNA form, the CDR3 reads TGTGCCAGTAGTACAGGGGCGGAGACCCAGTACTTC. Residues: CASSTGAETQYF.